This TCR beta chain was recorded in a study of blood T cell repertoires in COVID-19. The table came from immunoSEQ multiplex PCR; TCRdb's copy has only in-frame clones and leaves some out. Seen here are 100,000 to 150,000 clones, 80% observed once, and the top ten hold 20% to 25%. CDR3 length equals 19 residues. Germline V gene sequence: CDR1 SGHNT, CDR2 YYREEE (reference sequence). V lost 0 bases to trimming and J lost 0 bases; unmatched junction nucleotides: 8. This receptor was taken from a human donor in a cohort sampled during active COVID-19. Sequenced material: peripheral blood. This sequence joins TRBV5-4 and TRBJ2-2; the match to TRBD2 covers 10 bases. Here the CDR3 reads CASSLVSGLAVANTGELFF. CDR3 bases: TGTGCCAGCAGCTTGGTTTCCGGACTAGCGGTCGCGAACACCGGGGAGCTGTTTTTT.